The following is a T cell receptor (beta chain) sequence with its context. This may be a read error: a much more frequent sequence differs by one nucleotide. Given the absence of the conserved phenylalanine or tryptophan at the CDR3 end, a read error is likely. Bulk tissue was left unsorted, and RNA and DNA were co-extracted from about 20-30 mg of it. The researchers produced TCR beta cDNA from approximately 460 ng total RNA with a constant-region primer. Three rounds of nested multiplex PCR with slightly modified ARM-PCR produced TCR beta libraries. TCRdb reprocessed the multiplex PCR reads with MiXCR, giving one entry per CDR3 protein. The data hold some 110,000 distinct CDR3 sequences, with 64% observed a single time. This sample stems from a study of tumor-infiltrating lymphocytes in primary liver carcinoma. This TCR derives from a woman aged 55-69 years with primary liver carcinoma and hepatitis B virus infection. Sample: liver tumor tissue from sampling region 3. Described subset: tumor region T3, left-lateral pole.

DNA for the CDR3: TGTGCCAGCAGCGAATGGACAGGGGCGGGCTACGAGCAGTACTCC. Its translation is CASSEWTGAGYEQYS. This chain links TRBV5-5 with TRBJ2-7, with TRBD1 identical over 9 bases. Per the germline V gene, CDR1 is SGHKS and CDR2 is YYEKEE (reference sequence). V dropped 4 bases and J dropped 3; count of bases not matched to a gene: 8. This CDR3 contains 15 residues.